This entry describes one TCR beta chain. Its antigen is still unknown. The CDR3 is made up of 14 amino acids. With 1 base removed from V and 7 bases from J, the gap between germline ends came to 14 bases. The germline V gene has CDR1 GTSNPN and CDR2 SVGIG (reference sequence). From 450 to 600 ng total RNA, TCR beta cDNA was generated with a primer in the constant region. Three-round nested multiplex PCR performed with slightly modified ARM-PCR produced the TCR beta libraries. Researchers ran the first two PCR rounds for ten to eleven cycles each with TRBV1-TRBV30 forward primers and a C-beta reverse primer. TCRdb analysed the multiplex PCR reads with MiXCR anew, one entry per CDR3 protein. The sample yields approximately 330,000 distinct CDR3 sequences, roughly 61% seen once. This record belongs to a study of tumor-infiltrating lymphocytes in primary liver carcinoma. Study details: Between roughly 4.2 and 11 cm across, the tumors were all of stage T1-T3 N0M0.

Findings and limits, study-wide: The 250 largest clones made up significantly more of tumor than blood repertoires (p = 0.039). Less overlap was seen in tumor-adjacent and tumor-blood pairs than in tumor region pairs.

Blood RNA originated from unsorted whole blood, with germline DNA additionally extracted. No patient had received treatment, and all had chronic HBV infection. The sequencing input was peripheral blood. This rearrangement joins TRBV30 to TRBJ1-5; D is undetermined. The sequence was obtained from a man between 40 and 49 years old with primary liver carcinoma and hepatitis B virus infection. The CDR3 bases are TGTGCCTGGAGTGGCGGCAGGAAGGGCCAGCCCCAGCATTTT. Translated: CAWSGGRKGQPQHF.